This T cell receptor (beta chain) was retrieved from a study of T cell repertoires in cytomegalovirus infection. A single record per CDR3 protein comes from TCRdb applying MiXCR to the reads. The data contain roughly 990,000 distinct CDR3 sequences, approximately 31% of them singletons. In its sample, this clonotype was seen a few times. Its target is not known. Source: cultured CD8+ T cells from PBMCs, taken from culture after CMV antigen stimulation. This sequence was found in a human donor in good health (CMV status not recorded). Some clones in this sample may be carry-over from other donors' samples.

The chain's CDR3 is CASSLITAQETQYF. The CDR3 region has the DNA TGTGCCAGCAGCTTAATAACAGCCCAAGAGACCCAGTACTTC. This chain uses TRBV7-9 with TRBJ2-5; D uncertain. The CDR3 loop spans 14 amino acids. V was clipped by 2 bases and J by 1 base, with 8 bases between them. Germline values: CDR1 SEHNR, CDR2 FQNEAQ (reference sequence).